The TCR beta chain under discussion was sequenced for a study of shared clonotypes between healthy human individuals. Study-wide findings and caveats: The study found lower generation probabilities in non-shared clonotypes than in those shared by all four donors. In general, naive subsets displayed greater estimated richness than memory subsets did.

The CDR3 is made up of 17 amino acids. Per germline, CDR1 SGDLS and CDR2 YYNGEE. V lost 4 bases and J lost 0; bases outside the gene matches: 3. Assay: immunoSEQ multiplex PCR; the TCRdb copy retains only in-frame clones and omits some. The data show 1,400,000 or so clones, just under 99% seen once. With regard to this clone: Its antigen is undetermined. Other DNA sequences in the sample encode the same CDR3.

The chain employs TRBV9 and TRBJ2-1; 14 positions match TRBD2. What was sequenced was naive CD4+ T cells sorted from blood. Indicated subset: CD45RA+ positively selected. The sequence was collected from a man aged 25 to 40 in good health. This CDR3 is CASSPGTSGSSYNEQFF. CDR3 nucleotide sequence: TGTGCCAGCAGCCCAGGGACTAGCGGGAGCTCCTACAATGAGCAGTTCTTC.